This T cell receptor beta chain appears in the sequencing data of a study of blood T cell repertoires in COVID-19. Study background: There were acute and convalescent COVID-19 samples, and they came from the United States, Italy and Spain.

Germline-derived CDR1 and CDR2 are SGHDT and YYEEEE. Trimming left V 4 bases short and J 2 bases short, with 13 bases between. The CDR3 length is 14 residues. Original processing notes: Estimation of nucleated cell counts relied on the amplification of reference gene primers. The protocol was immunoSEQ multiplex PCR, while the TCRdb copy is restricted to in-frame clones and leaves out a portion. That table is the source of V, J and clone size, and D and trimming were worked out from the DNA. Among roughly 50,000 clones listed, 84% were seen once. The sequenced material came from peripheral blood. The rearrangement links TRBV5-6 to TRBJ2-7; tentatively, D is TRBD1 (6 bases). The TCR comes from a middle-aged man with acute or convalescent COVID-19. The CDR3 DNA is TGTGCCAGCAGCCTACTACAGGGCGCCTACGAGCAGTACTTC. Translating gives CASSLLQGAYEQYF.